Here is one T cell receptor (beta chain) with its context. Antigen: not known. The data derive from a study of cytomegalovirus exposure and HLA in healthy donors. The study, taken as a whole, reports: While the bulk of TCR sequences proved rare, some public TCRs turned up in many donors. Both high specificity and high sensitivity reportedly marked the classifier's diagnosis of cytomegalovirus status. The Asian-associated ancestry cluster reportedly had fewer N-insertions than the 666-donor mean in a later analysis.

The CDR3 sequence is 17 residues long. Germline values: CDR1 SEHNR, CDR2 FQNEAQ (reference sequence). V was clipped by 1 base and J by 6 bases, with 20 bases between them. The PCR ran on 60 Vbeta and 13 Jbeta primers. The repertoire was sequenced with immunoSEQ multiplex PCR; TCRdb's copy has only in-frame clones and lacks some. The top ten clones hold roughly 5.2% of a sample with about 180,000 clones, about four fifths of them seen once. V is TRBV7-9 and J is TRBJ2-3; tentative D call: TRBD1 (6 bases). Sequencing used PBMCs. This receptor was obtained from a woman between 18 and 30 years old in good health and CMV-seropositive. The CDR3 DNA sequence: TGTGCCAGCAGCTTAGGGACGACAGGAGTGGGGGCGGATACGCAGTATTTT. This translates into CASSLGTTGVGADTQYF.